This paragraph reports one T cell receptor beta chain. Its cognate antigen is unknown. Averaging approximately 120 mL, one heparinised blood draw came from each individual donor. By way of CD45RO/CCR7/CD25/CD127/CD95/CD27, the CD4+ regulatory, stem cell-like memory, central memory and naive cells were sorted. TCRB transcripts that were expressed got sequenced, as all of the isolated RNA had been reverse transcribed. An average of around 3.9 million reads was obtained for naive, central memory and regulatory T cell samples. Sequenced by immunoSEQ multiplex PCR; TCRdb stores in-frame clones only, minus some. This table holds about 640,000 clones, around 12% found once. The data were taken from a study of beta chain features in type 1 diabetes. Findings and limits, study-wide: Moderate but significant shortening of TCRB CDR3s was recorded in all four CD4+ subsets from Type 1 diabetes patients.

CDR1 is SGHTA and CDR2 is FQGNSA in the germline V gene. The trim removed 7 bases at V and 7 bases at J, leaving 13 bases unmatched. The CDR3 length is 15 residues. This receptor was obtained from a man aged 30 to 39 with type 1 diabetes. V is TRBV7-2 and J is TRBJ2-1; the match to TRBD2 covers 7 bases. The sequenced material came from naive CD4+ T cells from blood. The CDR3: CASNELAQVWNEQFF. CDR3 nucleotide sequence: TGTGCCAGCAACGAACTAGCGCAAGTCTGGAATGAGCAGTTCTTC.